This TCR beta chain was identified in a study of cytomegalovirus exposure and HLA in healthy donors. CDR3 length equals 12 residues. Trimming cost V 5 bases and J 9 bases, with 8 bases left between them. CDR1 is LGHNT and CDR2 is FRNRAP in the germline V gene. Though nominally healthy at sampling, donors likely had unrecorded immune exposures. PCR amplification relied on 60 Vbeta primers (plus 13 Jbeta primers). Data came from immunoSEQ multiplex PCR; TCRdb stores just in-frame clones and leaves some out. The sample carries roughly 34,000 clones, 55% to 80% recorded once. The receptor's source is a man aged 35-49 years in good health and CMV-seropositive. Sequenced input: PBMCs. This rearrangement joins TRBV12-5 to TRBJ1-6; D remains ambiguous. CDR3: CASGTRGSPLHF. In DNA form, the CDR3 reads TGTGCTAGTGGTACGCGGGGTTCACCCCTCCACTTT. Looking up the rest from reference TRBV12-5 and TRBJ1-6 gives the full variable domain: DARVTQTPRHKVTEMGQEVTMRCQPILGHNTVFWYRQTMMQGLELLAYFRNRAPLDDSGMPKDRFSAEMPDATLATLKIQPSEPRDSAVYFCASGTRGSPLHFGNGTRLTVT.